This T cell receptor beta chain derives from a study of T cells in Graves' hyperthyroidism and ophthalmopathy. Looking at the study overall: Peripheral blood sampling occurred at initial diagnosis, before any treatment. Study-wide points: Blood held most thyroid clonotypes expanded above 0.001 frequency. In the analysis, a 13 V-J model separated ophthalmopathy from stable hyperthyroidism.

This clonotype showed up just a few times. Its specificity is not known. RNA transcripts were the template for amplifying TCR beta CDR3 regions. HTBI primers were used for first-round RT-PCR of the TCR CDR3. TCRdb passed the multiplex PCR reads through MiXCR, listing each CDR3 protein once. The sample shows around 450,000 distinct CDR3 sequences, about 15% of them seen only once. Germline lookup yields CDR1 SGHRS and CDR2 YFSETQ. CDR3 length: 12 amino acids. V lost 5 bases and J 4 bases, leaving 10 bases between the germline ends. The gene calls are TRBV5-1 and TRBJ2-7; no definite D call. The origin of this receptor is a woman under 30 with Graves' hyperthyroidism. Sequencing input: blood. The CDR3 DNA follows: TGCGCCAGCAGTGTGAAGGGATACGAGCAGTACTTC. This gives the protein CASSVKGYEQYF.